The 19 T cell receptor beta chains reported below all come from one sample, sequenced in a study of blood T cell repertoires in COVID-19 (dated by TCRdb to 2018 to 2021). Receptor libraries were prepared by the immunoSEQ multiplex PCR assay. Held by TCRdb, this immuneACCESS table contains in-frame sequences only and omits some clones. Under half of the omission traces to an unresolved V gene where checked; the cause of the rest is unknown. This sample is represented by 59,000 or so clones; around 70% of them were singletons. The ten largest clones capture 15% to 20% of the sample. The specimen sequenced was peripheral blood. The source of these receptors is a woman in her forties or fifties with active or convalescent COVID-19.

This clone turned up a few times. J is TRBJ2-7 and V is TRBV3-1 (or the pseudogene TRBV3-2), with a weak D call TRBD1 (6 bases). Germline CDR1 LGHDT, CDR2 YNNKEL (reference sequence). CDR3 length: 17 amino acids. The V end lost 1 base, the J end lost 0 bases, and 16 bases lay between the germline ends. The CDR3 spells CASSQAWTVKGSYEQYF. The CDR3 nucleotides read TGTGCCAGCAGCCAAGCCTGGACAGTAAAGGGCTCCTACGAGCAGTACTTC.

CDR3 protein: CASSFGQGAYAEAFF. The CDR3 coding sequence is TGTGCCAGCAGCTTCGGACAGGGAGCTTACGCTGAAGCTTTCTTT. The chain carries TRBV5-6 and TRBJ1-1, with 8 bases aligning to TRBD1. The CDR3 sequence is 15 residues long. The V and J ends lost 2 bases and 6 bases, in that order; junction bases with no gene match: 9. Germline V gene lookup returns CDR1 SGHDT and CDR2 YYEEEE.

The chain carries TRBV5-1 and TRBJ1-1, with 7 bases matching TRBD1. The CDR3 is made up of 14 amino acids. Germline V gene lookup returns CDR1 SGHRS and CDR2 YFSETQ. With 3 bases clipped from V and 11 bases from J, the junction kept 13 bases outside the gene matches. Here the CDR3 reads CASSSLQGSEWAFF. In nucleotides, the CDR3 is TGCGCCAGCAGCTCCTTACAGGGGTCCGAGTGGGCTTTCTTT.

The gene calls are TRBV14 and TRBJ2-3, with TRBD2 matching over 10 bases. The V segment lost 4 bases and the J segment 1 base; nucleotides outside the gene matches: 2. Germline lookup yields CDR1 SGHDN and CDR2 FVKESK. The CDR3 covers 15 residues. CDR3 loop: CASSLLAGGTDTQYF. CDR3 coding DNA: TGTGCCAGCAGCCTTCTAGCGGGAGGCACAGATACGCAGTATTTT.

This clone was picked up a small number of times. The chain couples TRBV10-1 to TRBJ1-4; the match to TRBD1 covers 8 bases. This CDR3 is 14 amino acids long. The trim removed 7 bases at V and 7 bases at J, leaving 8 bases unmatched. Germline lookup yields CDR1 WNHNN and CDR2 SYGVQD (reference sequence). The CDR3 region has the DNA TGCGCCAGCACCGGCGGTACAGGGGGTGAAAAACTGTTTTTT. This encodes CASTGGTGGEKLFF.

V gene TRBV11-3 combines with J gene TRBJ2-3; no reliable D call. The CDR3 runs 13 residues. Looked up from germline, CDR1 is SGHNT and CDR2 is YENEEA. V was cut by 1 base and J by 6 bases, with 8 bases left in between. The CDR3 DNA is TGTGCCAGCAGCTTAGGTGTTGCGGATACGCAGTATTTT. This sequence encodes CASSLGVADTQYF.

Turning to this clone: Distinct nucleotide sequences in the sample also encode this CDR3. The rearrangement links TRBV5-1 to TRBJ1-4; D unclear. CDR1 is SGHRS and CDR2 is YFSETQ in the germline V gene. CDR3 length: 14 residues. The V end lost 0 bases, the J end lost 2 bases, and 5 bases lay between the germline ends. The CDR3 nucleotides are TGCGCCAGCAGCTTGGACTCTACTAATGAAAAACTGTTTTTT. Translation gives CASSLDSTNEKLFF.

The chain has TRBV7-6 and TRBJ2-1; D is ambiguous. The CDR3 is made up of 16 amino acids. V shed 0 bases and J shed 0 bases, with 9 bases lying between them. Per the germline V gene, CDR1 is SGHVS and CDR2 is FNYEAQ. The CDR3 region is CASSLAPESSYNEQFF. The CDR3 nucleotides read TGTGCCAGCAGCTTAGCGCCAGAAAGCTCCTACAATGAGCAGTTCTTC.

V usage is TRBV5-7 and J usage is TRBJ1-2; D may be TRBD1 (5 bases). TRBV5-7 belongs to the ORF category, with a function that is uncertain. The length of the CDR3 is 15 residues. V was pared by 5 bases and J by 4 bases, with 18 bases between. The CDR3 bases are TGTGCCAGCAGGGGCAAGGGACTGGACTTCTATGGCTACACCTTC. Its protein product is CASRGKGLDFYGYTF.

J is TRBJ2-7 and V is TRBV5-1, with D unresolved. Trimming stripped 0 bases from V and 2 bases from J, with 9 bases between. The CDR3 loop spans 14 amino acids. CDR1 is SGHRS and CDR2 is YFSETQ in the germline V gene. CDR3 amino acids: CASSLVTYTYEQYF. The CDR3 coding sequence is TGCGCCAGCAGCTTGGTAACCTATACCTACGAGCAGTACTTC.

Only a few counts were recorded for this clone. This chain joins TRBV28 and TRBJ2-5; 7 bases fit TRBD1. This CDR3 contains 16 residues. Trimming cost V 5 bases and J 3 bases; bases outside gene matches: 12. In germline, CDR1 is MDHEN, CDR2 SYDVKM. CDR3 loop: CASSPLNWGTEETQYF. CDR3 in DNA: TGTGCCAGCAGTCCCCTTAACTGGGGGACAGAAGAGACCCAGTACTTC.

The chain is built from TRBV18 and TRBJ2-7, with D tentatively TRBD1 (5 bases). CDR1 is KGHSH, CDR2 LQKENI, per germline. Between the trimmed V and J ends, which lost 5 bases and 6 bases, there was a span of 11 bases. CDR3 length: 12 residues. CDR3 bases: TGTGCCAGCTCAAACCTCAGGGTCGAGCAGTACTTC. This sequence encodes CASSNLRVEQYF.

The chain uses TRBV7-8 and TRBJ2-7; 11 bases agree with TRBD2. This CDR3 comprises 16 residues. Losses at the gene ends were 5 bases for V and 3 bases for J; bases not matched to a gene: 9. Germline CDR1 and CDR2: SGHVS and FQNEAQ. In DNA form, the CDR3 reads TGTGCCAGCAGCCGAGAGGGTACTAGCGGGAGCTACGAGCAGTACTTC. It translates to CASSREGTSGSYEQYF. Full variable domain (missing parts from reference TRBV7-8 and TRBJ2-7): GAGVSQSPRYKVAKRGQDVALRCDPISGHVSLFWYQQALGQGPEFLTYFQNEAQLDKSGLPSDRFFAERPEGSVSTLKIQRTQQEDSAVYLCASSREGTSGSYEQYFGPGTRLTVT.

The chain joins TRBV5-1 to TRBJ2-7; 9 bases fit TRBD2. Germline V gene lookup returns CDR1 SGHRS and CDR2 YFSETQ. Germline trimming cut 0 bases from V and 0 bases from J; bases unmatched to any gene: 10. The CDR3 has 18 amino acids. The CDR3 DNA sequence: TGCGCCAGCAGCTTGGCCTCCCCGAGCGGGAGGACCTCCTACGAGCAGTACTTC. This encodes CASSLASPSGRTSYEQYF.

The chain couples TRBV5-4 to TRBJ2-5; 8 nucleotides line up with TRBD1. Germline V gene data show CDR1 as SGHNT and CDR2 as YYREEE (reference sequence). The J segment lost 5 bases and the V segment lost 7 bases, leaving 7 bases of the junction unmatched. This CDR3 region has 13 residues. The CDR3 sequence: CASGSGGRETQYF. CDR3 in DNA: TGTGCCAGCGGCTCAGGGGGCAGGGAGACCCAGTACTTC. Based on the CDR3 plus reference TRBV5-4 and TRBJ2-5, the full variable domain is ETGVTQSPTHLIKTRGQQVTLRCSSQSGHNTVSWYQQALGQGPQFIFQYYREEENGRGNFPPRFSGLQFPNYSSELNVNALELDDSALYLCASGSGGRETQYFGPGTRLLVL.

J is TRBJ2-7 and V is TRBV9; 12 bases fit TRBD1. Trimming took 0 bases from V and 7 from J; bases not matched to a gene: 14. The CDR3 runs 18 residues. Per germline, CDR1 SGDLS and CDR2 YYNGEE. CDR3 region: CASSVATGQGAYGGEQYF. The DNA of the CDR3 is TGTGCCAGCAGCGTAGCTACGGGACAGGGGGCATATGGGGGTGAGCAGTACTTC.

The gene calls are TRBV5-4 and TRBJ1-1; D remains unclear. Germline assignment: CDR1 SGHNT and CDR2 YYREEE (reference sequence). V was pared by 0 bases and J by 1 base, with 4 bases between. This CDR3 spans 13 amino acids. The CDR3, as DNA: TGTGCCAGCAGCTTGGGAGGGAACACTGAAGCTTTCTTT. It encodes CASSLGGNTEAFF.

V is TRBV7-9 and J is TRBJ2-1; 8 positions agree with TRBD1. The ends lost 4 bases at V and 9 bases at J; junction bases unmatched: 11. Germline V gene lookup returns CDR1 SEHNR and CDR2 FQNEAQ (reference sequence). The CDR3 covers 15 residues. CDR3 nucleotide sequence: TGTGCCAGCAGCTCTGGACAGGGCAGGATGATTGAGCAGTTCTTC. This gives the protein CASSSGQGRMIEQFF.

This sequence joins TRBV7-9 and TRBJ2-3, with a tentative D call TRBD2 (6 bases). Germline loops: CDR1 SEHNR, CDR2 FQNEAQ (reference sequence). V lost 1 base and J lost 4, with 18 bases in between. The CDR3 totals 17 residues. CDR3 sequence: CASSLVWAPGVADTQYF. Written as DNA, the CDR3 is TGTGCCAGCAGCTTAGTTTGGGCTCCGGGGGTGGCAGATACGCAGTATTTT.